Following are 11 T cell receptor beta chains from one sample sequenced in a study of blood T cell repertoires in COVID-19. Profiled with immunoSEQ multiplex PCR; TCRdb holds only in-frame clones, not every one. Among about 310,000 clones listed, around 90% were seen once. Sequencing was done on a sample of PBMCs or T cells enriched from blood (not recorded which). The receptors originated from a man in his sixties who had recovered from COVID-19.

Concerning this clone: This CDR3 is also generated by other DNA sequences in the sample. This sequence joins TRBV24-1 and TRBJ2-7; 11 nucleotides align to TRBD1. Germline V gives CDR1 KGHDR, CDR2 SFDVKD. The ends lost 3 bases at V and 5 bases at J; junction bases unmatched: 5. The CDR3 spans 15 residues. CDR3 in amino acids: CATSDPGQGANEQYF. CDR3 nucleotide sequence: TGTGCCACCAGTGATCCTGGACAGGGGGCGAACGAGCAGTACTTC.

The chain carries TRBV28 and TRBJ2-1; D is ambiguous. CDR3 length: 12 residues. The ends were cut back, 8 bases at V and 0 bases at J, with 5 bases in the middle. CDR1 and CDR2 (germline): MDHEN, SYDVKM. In DNA form, the CDR3 reads TGTGCCAGCGGCCTCTCCTACAATGAGCAGTTCTTC. Amino acid sequence: CASGLSYNEQFF.

This chain uses TRBV19 with TRBJ1-1; possible D gene TRBD1, 6 bases. Germline V CDR1 and CDR2: LNHDA, SQIVND (reference sequence). This CDR3 contains 16 residues. V was pared by 6 bases and J by 4 bases, with 21 bases between. The CDR3 loop reads CASRTPGHASGTEAFF. The CDR3 DNA reads TGTGCCAGTAGAACACCGGGACACGCCTCCGGCACTGAAGCTTTCTTT.

The chain employs TRBV11-2 and TRBJ2-2, with TRBD2 matching over 9 bases. In germline, CDR1 is SGHAT, CDR2 FQNNGV. V shed 0 bases and J 3 bases; nucleotides not matched to a gene: 8. The CDR3 spans 18 residues. The CDR3 sequence is CASSLELGLAGDTGELFF. In nucleotides, the CDR3 is TGTGCCAGCAGCTTAGAATTGGGATTAGCGGGAGACACCGGGGAGCTGTTTTTT. The full variable domain, in which reference TRBV11-2 and TRBJ2-2 provide the parts outside the CDR3, is EAGVAQSPRYKIIEKRQSVAFWCNPISGHATLYWYQQILGQGPKLLIQFQNNGVVDDSQLPKDRFSAERLKGVDSTLKIQPAKLEDSAVYLCASSLELGLAGDTGELFFGEGSRLTVL.

The V and J genes are TRBV29-1 and TRBJ2-3, with 9 bases fitting TRBD2. J lost 2 bases, V lost 8 bases, and 11 bases had no gene match. The CDR3 contains 15 residues. The germline V gene encodes CDR1 SQVTM and CDR2 ANQGSEA. CDR3 amino acids: CSPQILAGATDTQYF. CDR3 nucleotides: TGCAGCCCTCAGATTTTAGCGGGGGCCACAGATACGCAGTATTTT.

The V and J genes are TRBV25-1 and TRBJ2-7; 7 bases fit TRBD1. The germline V gene has CDR1 MGHDK and CDR2 SYGVNS. J was trimmed by 3 bases and V by 3 bases; bases with no gene match: 5. The CDR3 extends over 14 amino acids. The CDR3 loop is CASSERGGFYEQYF. CDR3 nucleotides: TGTGCCAGCAGTGAGAGAGGGGGCTTCTACGAGCAGTACTTC.

The CDR3 here is CASSPMTGVPKDGYTF. The CDR3 nucleotides are TGTGCCAGCAGCCCGATGACAGGGGTGCCCAAGGATGGCTACACCTTC. The chain combines TRBV5-5 with TRBJ1-2; 8 nucleotides line up with TRBD1. From germline, CDR1 is SGHKS and CDR2 YYEKEE (reference sequence). The CDR3 contains 16 residues. The V segment lost 4 bases and the J segment 6 bases; nucleotides outside the gene matches: 14. Together with reference TRBV5-5 and TRBJ1-2, the CDR3 gives the full variable domain: DAGVTQSPTHLIKTRGQQVTLRCSPISGHKSVSWYQQVLGQGPQFIFQYYEKEERGRGNFPDRFSARQFPNYSSELNVNALLLGDSALYLCASSPMTGVPKDGYTFGSGTRLTVV.

The rearrangement links TRBV28 to TRBJ2-7; the match to TRBD2 covers 8 bases. Germline V lookup: CDR1 MDHEN, CDR2 SYDVKM. V shed 5 bases, J shed 6 bases, and the junction held 12 bases outside the gene matches. This CDR3 region has 15 residues. This CDR3 is CASSAAGTSRSEQYF. The CDR3 DNA reads TGTGCCAGCAGTGCAGCCGGGACTAGTCGGTCCGAGCAGTACTTC.

The chain is built from TRBV7-2 and TRBJ1-2; D call uncertain. From germline, CDR1 is SGHTA and CDR2 FQGNSA. The CDR3 runs 14 residues. V lost 1 base, J lost 2 bases, and 8 bases lay in between. The CDR3 coding sequence is TGTGCCAGCAGCTTAGGTGCTCAGAACTATGGCTACACCTTC. As protein: CASSLGAQNYGYTF.

The chain has TRBV10-3 and TRBJ1-2; maybe TRBD1 (5 bases). This CDR3 comprises 14 residues. Germline-derived CDR1 and CDR2 are ENHRY and SYGVKD. Trimming stripped 4 bases from V and 2 bases from J, with 11 bases between. The CDR3: CAISGPQENYGYTF. CDR3 DNA sequence: TGTGCCATCAGTGGCCCACAGGAAAACTATGGCTACACCTTC.

J is TRBJ1-3 and V is TRBV29-1, with D possibly TRBD1 on 6 matching bases. In germline, CDR1 is SQVTM, CDR2 ANQGSEA. V was cut by 5 bases and J by 2 bases, with 19 bases left in between. The CDR3 contains 16 residues. DNA of the CDR3: TGCAGCGTTATGGAAACCGGGACACATACTGGAAACACCATATATTTT. This codes for CSVMETGTHTGNTIYF. Together with reference TRBV29-1 and TRBJ1-3, the CDR3 gives the full variable domain: SAVISQKPSRDICQRGTSLTIQCQVDSQVTMMFWYRQQPGQSLTLIATANQGSEATYESGFVIDKFPISRPNLTFSTLTVSNMSPEDSSIYLCSVMETGTHTGNTIYFGEGSWLTVV.